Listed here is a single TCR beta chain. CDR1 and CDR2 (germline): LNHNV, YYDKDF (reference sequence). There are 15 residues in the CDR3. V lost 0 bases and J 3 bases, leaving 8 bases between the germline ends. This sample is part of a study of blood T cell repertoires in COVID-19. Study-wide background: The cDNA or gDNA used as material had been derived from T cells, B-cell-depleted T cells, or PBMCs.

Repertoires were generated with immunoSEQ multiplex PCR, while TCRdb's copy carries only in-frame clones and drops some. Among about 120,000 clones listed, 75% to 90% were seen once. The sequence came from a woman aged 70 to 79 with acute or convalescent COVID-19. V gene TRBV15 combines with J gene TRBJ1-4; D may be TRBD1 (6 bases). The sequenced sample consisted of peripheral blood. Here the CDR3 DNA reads TGTGCCACCAGCAGAGATCGGACAGCTAATGAAAAACTGTTTTTT. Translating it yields CATSRDRTANEKLFF.